Detailed here is one T cell receptor beta chain. This clonotype appeared once. The specificity of this receptor is unknown. The junction differs from germline at one of its ends, possibly a read error. According to the germline V gene, CDR1 reads SQVTM and CDR2 reads ANQGSEA. Measured from the cysteine to the phenylalanine, the CDR3 is 13 residues long. Solely the CDR3 DNA is kept, with 39 bases framed from the first base. The library was prepared using 5' RACE. The listed sequencing device is Illumina MiSeq. TCRdb took the public reads, trimmed them with fastp at Q25, ran MiXCR for clone calling and kept in-frame beta chains. Rows with one shared CDR3 protein collapse into an entry with the most common genes and DNA. The sample includes about 38,000 distinct CDR3 sequences, with roughly 7.6% observed a single time. 2.9% of the sample rests with the top ten. The sample is drawn from a study of chronic HIV infection and antiretroviral therapy (dated by TCRdb to the mid-2010s).

Sequencing used peripheral blood. The chain couples TRBV29-1 to TRBJ1-1, and TRBD1 may be the D gene, going by 5 matching bases. This TCR was sampled from an adult who had HIV and had not received antiretroviral therapy, or was an uninfected healthy control (not recorded which). Here the CDR3 is given as CSVLPGKGTETFF. The nucleotide sequence reads as follows: TGCAGTGTTCTTCCAGGGAAGGGCACTGAAACTTTCTTT.